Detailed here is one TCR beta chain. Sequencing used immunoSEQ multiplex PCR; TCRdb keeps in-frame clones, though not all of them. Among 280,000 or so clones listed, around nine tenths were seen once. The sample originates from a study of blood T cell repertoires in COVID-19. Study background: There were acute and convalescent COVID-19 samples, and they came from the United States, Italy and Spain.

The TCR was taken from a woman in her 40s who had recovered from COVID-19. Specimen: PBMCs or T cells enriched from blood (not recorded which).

The CDR3 region is CASSLSVGPQETQYF. The CDR3 DNA reads TGTGCCAGCAGTTTGTCGGTGGGCCCCCAAGAGACCCAGTACTTC. The J gene is TRBJ2-5, the V gene TRBV28; D gene uncertain. The germline V gene has CDR1 MDHEN and CDR2 SYDVKM. V dropped 3 bases and J dropped 1 base, with 12 bases sitting between them. The CDR3 contains 15 residues.